One sample yielded the 20 T cell receptor beta chains listed below, sequenced in a study of cytomegalovirus exposure and HLA in healthy donors. PCR primers comprised 60 Vbeta and 13 Jbeta primers. Sequencing was performed with immunoSEQ multiplex PCR; in TCRdb, only in-frame clones are kept and a portion is missing. The repertoire includes 150,000 or so clones, about 73% of them detected once, and under 4% sits in the top ten. The source material was PBMCs. The receptors stem from a woman in her thirties or forties in good health and CMV-seronegative.

This sequence joins TRBV6-5 and TRBJ1-1, with D perhaps matching TRBD1 (6 bases). Deletions cut 0 bases from V and 4 bases from J, with 9 bases between. The CDR3 length is 14 residues. The germline gives CDR1 MNHEY, CDR2 SVGAGI. The CDR3 DNA sequence: TGTGCCAGCAGTTACTCCCCAGGGGTCACTGAAGCTTTCTTT. Residues: CASSYSPGVTEAFF.

The gene calls are TRBV28 and TRBJ1-3; no firm D call. Germline values: CDR1 MDHEN, CDR2 SYDVKM. V lost 2 bases and J lost 0, with 8 bases in between. This CDR3 has 15 amino acids. CDR3 DNA: TGTGCCAGCAGTTTACCAGGAACCTCTGGAAACACCATATATTTT. It is translated as CASSLPGTSGNTIYF.

V gene TRBV4-2 combines with J gene TRBJ1-1; no reliable D call. The CDR3 length is 16 residues. Trimming stripped 4 bases from V and 0 bases from J, with 15 bases between. In germline, CDR1 is LGHNA, CDR2 YNFKEQ. The CDR3 loop is CASSPQKSSVNTEAFF. DNA of the CDR3: TGTGCCAGCAGCCCCCAGAAAAGCAGCGTGAACACTGAAGCTTTCTTT.

J is TRBJ1-3 and V is TRBV2, with D uncertain. Trimming took off 7 bases at V and 8 bases at J, with 12 bases between the two ends. Germline CDR1 reads SNHLY; CDR2 reads FYNNEI. This CDR3 is 12 amino acids long. CDR3 protein: CASNLAGDTIYF. In DNA form, the CDR3 reads TGTGCCAGCAATTTAGCGGGTGACACCATATATTTT.

The chain combines TRBV7-8 with TRBJ1-4; tentatively, D is TRBD1 (6 bases). V lost 0 bases and J 5 bases, leaving 16 bases between the germline ends. The CDR3 consists of 17 residues. CDR1 SGHVS and CDR2 FQNEAQ come from the germline V gene. CDR3 region: CASSLAGRGSSNEKLFF. Written as DNA, the CDR3 is TGTGCCAGCAGCTTAGCGGGCAGGGGAAGCTCAAATGAAAAACTGTTTTTT.

The V call is TRBV9, the J call TRBJ2-5; D is perhaps TRBD2 (6 bases). With 4 bases removed from V and 4 bases from J, the gap between germline ends came to 11 bases. The CDR3 loop spans 13 amino acids. CDR1 is SGDLS, CDR2 YYNGEE, per germline. DNA of the CDR3: TGTGCCAGCAGCACGGCTAGCGTAGAGACCCAGTACTTC. This gives the protein CASSTASVETQYF.

This chain uses TRBV9 with TRBJ2-3; maybe TRBD1 (5 bases). Germline V gene data show CDR1 as SGDLS and CDR2 as YYNGEE. The CDR3 length is 14 residues. V lost 1 base and J lost 6, with 12 bases in between. The CDR3 region is CASSVQGSSDTQYF. The CDR3 DNA sequence: TGTGCCAGCAGCGTACAGGGTTCATCGGATACGCAGTATTTT.

The chain uses TRBV29-1 and TRBJ2-1, with 13 bases lining up with TRBD2. The length of the CDR3 is 14 residues. Germline V gene data show CDR1 as SQVTM and CDR2 as ANQGSEA. V lost 6 bases, J lost 7 bases, and 6 bases stayed unmatched. The CDR3 region has the DNA TGCAGCGTCTTACCGGGACTAGCGGGGAATGAGCAGTTCTTC. It specifies CSVLPGLAGNEQFF.

V and J are TRBV6-5 and TRBJ1-6, with D possibly matching TRBD1 (6 bases). The germline V gene encodes CDR1 MNHEY and CDR2 SVGAGI. Trimming pared 0 bases from V and 8 bases from J, leaving 14 bases between. The CDR3 has 16 amino acids. In DNA, the CDR3 is TGTGCCAGCAGTTACTCTCCCAGAGGGGGTGATTCACCCCTCCACTTT. This gives the protein CASSYSPRGGDSPLHF.

The V and J genes are TRBV5-5 and TRBJ1-2; no firm D call. The CDR3 runs to 15 residues. Trimming took 0 bases from V and 2 from J, leaving 11 bases between them. Germline CDR1 is SGHKS and CDR2 is YYEKEE (reference sequence). The DNA of the CDR3 is TGTGCCAGCAGCTTGGTTTCTACTACAAACTATGGCTACACCTTC. This codes for CASSLVSTTNYGYTF.

The V gene is TRBV28, the J gene TRBJ1-4; D not certain. There are 20 residues in the CDR3. Deletions cut 2 bases from V and 0 bases from J, with 22 bases between. Looked up from germline, CDR1 is MDHEN and CDR2 is SYDVKM. CDR3 sequence (DNA): TGTGCCAGCAGTTTAAATCCCTCCATTTACCCGACTGCAACTAATGAAAAACTGTTTTTT. Protein sequence: CASSLNPSIYPTATNEKLFF. The full variable domain, completed using reference TRBV28 and TRBJ1-4, is DVKVTQSSRYLVKRTGEKVFLECVQDMDHENMFWYRQDPGLGLRLIYFSYDVKMKEKGDIPEGYSVSREKKERFSLILESASTNQTSMYLCASSLNPSIYPTATNEKLFFGSGTQLSVL.

This chain links TRBV11-2 with TRBJ2-7; D not certain. The germline V and J ends were trimmed by 5 bases and 3 bases, with 11 bases remaining between them. Germline V CDR1 and CDR2: SGHAT, FQNNGV. This CDR3 region has 13 residues. In nucleotides, the CDR3 is TGTGCCAGCAGCCACTCCTTTCTCTACGAGCAGTACTTC. This translates into CASSHSFLYEQYF.

The chain carries TRBV6-6 and TRBJ2-5; 8 positions agree with TRBD1. Trimming removed 10 bases from V and 5 bases from J; junction bases left unmatched: 6. This CDR3 has 12 residues. Germline CDR1 and CDR2: MNHNY and SVGAGI (reference sequence). The CDR3 here is CATRGLYETQYF. The CDR3 region has the DNA TGTGCCACCAGGGGGCTATACGAGACCCAGTACTTC.

This sequence joins TRBV4-1 and TRBJ2-5; TRBD2 is a possible D gene (5 bases). The CDR3 has 15 residues. Trimming removed 2 bases from V and 9 bases from J, with 19 bases in between. The germline gives CDR1 MGHRA, CDR2 YSYEKL. CDR3 sequence (DNA): TGCGCCAGCAGCCAACTGGGAGAAGACACGGGGTCCCAGTACTTC. Its translation is CASSQLGEDTGSQYF.

V usage is TRBV2 and J usage is TRBJ1-6; D ambiguous. The V gene's germline CDR1 is SNHLY and CDR2 FYNNEI. The V gene lost 9 bases and the J gene lost 7 bases, with 7 bases spanning the gap. This CDR3 has 11 residues. This chain's CDR3 is CASAGNSPLHF. CDR3 DNA: TGTGCCAGTGCCGGGAATTCACCCCTCCACTTT.

CDR3 coding DNA: TGTGCCAGCAGTGCGATGGGGGCCCGTGAAAAACTGTTTTTT. It yields the protein CASSAMGAREKLFF. The chain has TRBV2 and TRBJ1-4, with D possibly TRBD1 on 6 matching bases. Germline CDR1 and CDR2: SNHLY and FYNNEI. The V and J ends lost 4 bases and 7 bases respectively, with 13 bases between them. This CDR3 comprises 14 residues.

The chain employs TRBV28 and TRBJ2-7; TRBD1 matches 10 bases. After removal of 5 bases from V and 2 bases from J, the junction contained 12 bases not matched to a gene. Germline-derived CDR1 and CDR2 are MDHEN and SYDVKM. The CDR3 covers 17 residues. The CDR3 coding sequence is TGTGCCAGCAGTAAGGGCTGGGGACAGGGGTACGCCTACGAGCAGTACTTC. Protein sequence: CASSKGWGQGYAYEQYF.

The chain couples TRBV13 to TRBJ2-5; D gene uncertain. Trimming stripped 3 bases from V and 6 bases from J, with 17 bases between. Germline loops: CDR1 PRHDT, CDR2 FYEKMQ (reference sequence). The CDR3 runs 15 residues. CDR3: CASSFPSQVSKTQYF. The CDR3 coding sequence is TGTGCCAGCAGCTTCCCTAGTCAAGTGTCCAAGACCCAGTACTTC.

This clone was seen only once. Other DNA sequences within the sample encode an identical CDR3. The genes are TRBV18 and TRBJ1-1, with TRBD1 identical over 7 bases. The J segment lost 3 bases and the V segment lost 0 bases, leaving 4 bases of the junction unmatched. Germline-derived CDR1 and CDR2 are KGHSH and LQKENI. This CDR3 comprises 15 residues. The chain's CDR3 is CASSPPSTGDTEAFF. The CDR3 bases are TGTGCCAGCTCACCACCGAGTACAGGGGACACTGAAGCTTTCTTT.

This clone has a single count. The rearrangement uses TRBV6-5 and TRBJ1-2; possible D gene TRBD1, 6 bases. Germline values: CDR1 MNHEY, CDR2 SVGAGI. The germline V and J ends were trimmed by 4 bases and 7 bases, with 13 bases remaining between them. The CDR3 runs to 13 residues. The CDR3 nucleotides read TGTGCCAGCAGTTTGAATCGAGGGGGTGGCTACACCTTC. Translated, it gives CASSLNRGGGYTF.